Presented here are 13 T cell receptor beta chains from one specimen sequenced in a study of beta chain features in type 1 diabetes. Notes on the study in general: Shorter TCRB CDR3s, moderately but significantly so, were found in Type 1 diabetes patients in all four CD4+ subsets.

These TCRs' antigens remain unknown. Every isolated RNA sample was fully reverse transcribed, so sequencing captured expressed TCRB transcripts. The protocol was immunoSEQ multiplex PCR, while the TCRdb copy is restricted to in-frame clones and leaves out a portion. The sample lists approximately 150,000 clones; 7.5% to 9.5% were seen once. The source material was central memory CD4+ T cells from blood. The source of these receptors is a man aged 25 to 40 with type 1 diabetes.

This clone has only a few counts. The chain has TRBV27 and TRBJ2-3, with TRBD2 matching 7 bases. The CDR3 is 15 amino acids. V was clipped by 8 bases and J by 0 bases; unmatched bases: 8. Germline CDR1 reads MNHEY; CDR2 reads SMNVEV (reference sequence). CDR3 in amino acids: CASSRMGGSTDTQYF. In nucleotides, the CDR3 is TGTGCCAGCTCCAGAATGGGGGGGAGCACAGATACGCAGTATTTT.

This rearrangement joins TRBV5-1 to TRBJ1-3; the D gene is possibly TRBD1 (6 bases). The CDR3 is made up of 16 amino acids. V was shortened by 2 bases and J by 8 bases, with 20 bases between the two germline ends. Germline V gene data show CDR1 as SGHRS and CDR2 as YFSETQ. The CDR3, as DNA: TGCGCCAGCAGCTTTACAGGGAGCCCTTCAAGGGACACCATATATTTT. Encoded protein: CASSFTGSPSRDTIYF. The variable domain in full, with the rest retrieved from reference TRBV5-1 and TRBJ1-3, is KAGVTQTPRYLIKTRGQQVTLSCSPISGHRSVSWYQQTPGQGLQFLFEYFSETQRNKGNFPGRFSGRQFSNSRSEMNVSTLELGDSALYLCASSFTGSPSRDTIYFGEGSWLTVV.

The chain joins TRBV29-1 to TRBJ2-7; TRBD1 matches 7 bases. Germline-derived CDR1 and CDR2 are SQVTM and ANQGSEA. The junction had 9 bases not matched to a gene; V was cut back by 1 base and J by 0 bases. The CDR3 is 16 residues long. The CDR3 sequence: CSVEGNIRTGSYEQYF. The CDR3 coding sequence is TGCAGCGTTGAAGGAAACATTAGGACAGGCTCCTACGAGCAGTACTTC.

The V call is TRBV25-1, the J call TRBJ2-5; D call uncertain. The germline V gene has CDR1 MGHDK and CDR2 SYGVNS. V lost 3 bases and J 5 bases, leaving 10 bases between the germline ends. The CDR3 length is 13 residues. CDR3 sequence reads: CASSDIGWETQYF. The CDR3 coding sequence is TGTGCCAGCAGTGATATCGGTTGGGAGACCCAGTACTTC.

This chain uses TRBV28 with TRBJ1-1; 10 nucleotides match TRBD1. This CDR3 has 14 residues. CDR1 and CDR2 from the germline V gene are MDHEN and SYDVKM. V was clipped by 5 bases and J by 6 bases; unmatched bases: 6. Written as DNA, the CDR3 is TGTGCCAGCAGTCTGGGACAGGGGCGAGCTGAAGCTTTCTTT. It encodes CASSLGQGRAEAFF.

The table lists this clone with a few counts. This chain connects TRBV4-2 to TRBJ2-1; 8 bases are shared with TRBD1. V trimming: 3 bases; J trimming: 1 base; junction bases outside the gene matches: 2. The CDR3 sequence is 15 residues long. Germline CDR1 LGHNA, CDR2 YNFKEQ. CDR3 residues: CASSQRTGSYNEQFF. CDR3 nucleotide sequence: TGTGCCAGCAGCCAGAGGACAGGGTCCTACAATGAGCAGTTCTTC.

This clone was picked up many times. This sequence joins TRBV7-9 and TRBJ2-5; perhaps TRBD2 as D (6 bases). The CDR3 consists of 17 residues. CDR1 and CDR2 (germline): SEHNR, FQNEAQ (reference sequence). Trimming cost V 5 bases and J 1 base, with 20 bases left between them. The CDR3 protein is CASSPQMGRGSQETQYF. For the CDR3, the DNA is TGTGCCAGCAGCCCCCAGATGGGGCGGGGCTCCCAAGAGACCCAGTACTTC. Using reference TRBV7-9 and TRBJ2-5 for the parts outside the CDR3, the full variable domain is DTGVSQNPRHKITKRGQNVTFRCDPISEHNRLYWYRQTLGQGPEFLTYFQNEAQLEKSRLLSDRFSAERPKGSFSTLEIQRTEQGDSAMYLCASSPQMGRGSQETQYFGPGTRLLVL.

This clone was picked up a small number of times. The chain employs TRBV2 and TRBJ2-3; 10 bases are shared with TRBD2. V dropped 1 base and J dropped 6; count of bases not matched to a gene: 7. Germline CDR1 reads SNHLY; CDR2 reads FYNNEI. The CDR3 loop spans 16 amino acids. The DNA for the CDR3 is TGTGCCAGCAGTGAAGGGAGGATAGCGGGGGGTGATACGCAGTATTTT. Translated, it gives CASSEGRIAGGDTQYF.

The rearrangement joins TRBV6-5 to TRBJ1-1; D not resolved. Germline lookup yields CDR1 MNHEY and CDR2 SVGAGI. Trimming stripped 11 bases from V and 1 base from J, with 17 bases between. The CDR3 is 14 amino acids. CDR3 region: CASRGRRGNTEAFF. In DNA form, the CDR3 reads TGTGCCTCGCGCGGGCGGCGGGGGAACACTGAAGCTTTCTTT.

CDR3 sequence reads: CASTPGQYTGELFF. CDR3 bases: TGTGCCAGCACTCCTGGGCAGTACACCGGGGAGCTGTTTTTT. The chain joins TRBV7-2 to TRBJ2-2, with D hard to call. Germline V gene lookup returns CDR1 SGHTA and CDR2 FQGNSA. Trimming stripped 7 bases from V and 3 bases from J, with 12 bases between. This CDR3 is built from 14 residues.

This clone turned up a few times. The genes are TRBV10-3 and TRBJ1-1; 8 bases align to TRBD1. The V and J ends lost 7 bases and 3 bases, in that order; junction bases with no gene match: 4. Germline CDR1 is ENHRY and CDR2 is SYGVKD. The CDR3 has 13 amino acids. CDR3 sequence reads: CAIKTTGDTEAFF. The CDR3 DNA reads as TGTGCCATCAAAACGACAGGGGACACTGAAGCTTTCTTT.

This clone was seen more than once but under ten times. The V gene is TRBV2, the J gene TRBJ2-7; 8 bases map to TRBD1. Germline V gene sequence: CDR1 SNHLY, CDR2 FYNNEI. This CDR3 is built from 12 residues. Trimming cost V 8 bases and J 7 bases; bases outside gene matches: 7. CDR3 sequence (DNA): TGTGCCAGCGTGGGACAGGCCGGGGAGCAGTACTTC. Protein: CASVGQAGEQYF. Together with reference TRBV2 and TRBJ2-7, the CDR3 gives the full variable domain: EPEVTQTPSHQVTQMGQEVILRCVPISNHLYFYWYRQILGQKVEFLVSFYNNEISEKSEIFDDQFSVERPDGSNFTLKIRSTKLEDSAMYFCASVGQAGEQYFGPGTRLTVT.

The sample holds a few counts of this clone. The junction and the germline gene differ at one end; a read error may be behind it. The genes are TRBV5-1 and TRBJ2-7, with 10 nucleotides matching TRBD1. CDR3 length: 11 residues. Germline V lookup: CDR1 SGHRS, CDR2 YFSETQ. The CDR3 sequence is CASSLPGQGSF. The CDR3 bases are TGCGCCAGCAGCTTGCCGGGACAGGGGAGCTTC.